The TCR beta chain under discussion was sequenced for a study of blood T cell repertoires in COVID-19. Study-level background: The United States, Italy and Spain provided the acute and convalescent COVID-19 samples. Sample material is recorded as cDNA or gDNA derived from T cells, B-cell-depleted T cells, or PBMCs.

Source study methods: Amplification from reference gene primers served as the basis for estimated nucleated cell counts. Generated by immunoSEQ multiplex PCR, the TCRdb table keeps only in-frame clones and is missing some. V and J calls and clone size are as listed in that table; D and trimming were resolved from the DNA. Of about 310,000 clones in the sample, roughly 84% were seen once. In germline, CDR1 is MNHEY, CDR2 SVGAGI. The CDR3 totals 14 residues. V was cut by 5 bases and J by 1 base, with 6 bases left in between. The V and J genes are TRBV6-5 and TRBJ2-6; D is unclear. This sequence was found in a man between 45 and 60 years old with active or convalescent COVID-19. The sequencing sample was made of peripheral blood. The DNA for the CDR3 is TGTGCCAGCAGTCTGAGGTCTGGGGCCAACGTCCTGACTTTC. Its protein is CASSLRSGANVLTF.